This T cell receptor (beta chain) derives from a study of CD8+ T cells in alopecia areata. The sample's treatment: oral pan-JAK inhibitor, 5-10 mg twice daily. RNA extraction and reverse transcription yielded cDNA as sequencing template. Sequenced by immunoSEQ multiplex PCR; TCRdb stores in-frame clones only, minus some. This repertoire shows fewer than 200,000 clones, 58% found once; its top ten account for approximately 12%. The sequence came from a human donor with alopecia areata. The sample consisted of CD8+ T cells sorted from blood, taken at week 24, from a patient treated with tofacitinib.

The CDR3 loop is CASNPDRPFYEQYF. CDR3 coding DNA: TGTGCCAGCAACCCAGATCGCCCATTCTACGAGCAGTACTTC. V gene TRBV28 combines with J gene TRBJ2-7; D is unresolved. The V gene lost 7 bases and the J gene lost 3 bases, with 16 bases spanning the gap. The CDR3 length is 14 residues. Germline V gene data show CDR1 as MDHEN and CDR2 as SYDVKM.